This entry describes one T cell receptor beta chain. Its antigen specificity is not known. One base away there is no much larger clone; base qualities are not given. This entry is derived from a study of control samples from healthy donors and cancer patients (dated by TCRdb to about 2020). The protocol used for the library was the immunoSEQ multiplex PCR assay. The immuneACCESS repertoire file appears here via TCRdb, limited to in-frame rearrangements. These files lack a portion of the clones; in checked studies, under half of the deficit traces to unresolved V genes, and the cause of the others is not known. Counted in this sample were fewer than 100,000 clones; about 88% of them appeared once. Of the sample, 5% to 7% is held by the ten largest clones. The CDR3 covers 16 residues, taking in both the cysteine and the phenylalanine. Only the CDR3 portion is preserved as DNA: 48 bases, with reading frame beginning at the first base. According to the germline V gene, CDR1 reads MDHEN and CDR2 reads SYDVKM. Germline trimming: 6 bases from V, 0 bases from J; junction bases outside gene matches: 9.

The sample was blood. This chain joins TRBV28 to TRBJ2-7; 9 of the junction bases match TRBD1. The sequence derives from a woman aged 50 to 60 in good health. The nucleotide sequence reads as follows: TGTGCCAGCAGATCCACCGGGACAGGGAGCTCCTACGAGCAGTACTTC. Its translation reads: CASRSTGTGSSYEQYF.